These 22 T cell receptor beta chains share one sample of origin, sequenced in a study of cytomegalovirus exposure and HLA in healthy donors. It was with 60 Vbeta and 13 Jbeta primers that the PCR ran. Assay: immunoSEQ multiplex PCR; the TCRdb copy retains only in-frame clones and omits some. This table has some 190,000 clones, around 80% appearing once. The material sequenced was PBMCs. The origin of the receptors is a man aged 18 to 29 in good health and CMV-seronegative.

The chain couples TRBV5-1 to TRBJ2-1; 11 bases fit TRBD2. CDR1 is SGHRS and CDR2 is YFSETQ in the germline V gene. V shed 4 bases, J shed 0 bases, and the junction held 12 bases outside the gene matches. This CDR3 spans 19 amino acids. Here the CDR3 reads CASSLTFLAGGLSYNEQFF. The CDR3 bases are TGCGCCAGCAGCCTAACCTTTCTAGCGGGAGGCCTCTCCTACAATGAGCAGTTCTTC.

The genes are TRBV5-1 and TRBJ1-4, with 9 bases matching TRBD1. Germline trimming cut 0 bases from V and 5 bases from J; bases unmatched to any gene: 2. Germline V gene sequence: CDR1 SGHRS, CDR2 YFSETQ. The CDR3 length is 15 residues. CDR3 residues: CASSLGTGANEKLFF. DNA of the CDR3: TGCGCCAGCAGCTTGGGGACAGGGGCGAATGAAAAACTGTTTTTT.

The chain employs TRBV7-2 and TRBJ1-2; a possible D gene is TRBD1 (5 bases). In germline, CDR1 is SGHTA, CDR2 FQGNSA. CDR3 length: 12 residues. V was trimmed by 5 bases and J by 7 bases, leaving 11 bases between them. The CDR3 is CASSPRRGGYTF. The CDR3 DNA reads as TGTGCCAGCAGCCCGAGGAGGGGTGGCTACACCTTC. The variable domain in full, with the rest retrieved from reference TRBV7-2 and TRBJ1-2, is GAGVSQSPSNKVTEKGKDVELRCDPISGHTALYWYRQSLGQGLEFLIYFQGNSAPDKSGLPSDRFSAERTGGSVSTLTIQRTQQEDSAVYLCASSPRRGGYTFGSGTRLTVV.

A single count supports this clone. The V call is TRBV2, the J call TRBJ2-2; 8 nucleotides line up with TRBD1. J gave up 2 bases and V 4 bases, and 6 bases lay outside the gene matches. The germline V gene has CDR1 SNHLY and CDR2 FYNNEI. The CDR3 contains 16 residues. The CDR3 loop is CASSGRDRTNTGELFF. CDR3 coding DNA: TGTGCCAGCAGTGGCCGGGACAGGACCAACACCGGGGAGCTGTTTTTT.

The chain recombines TRBV7-8 with TRBJ2-3; D perhaps matches TRBD2 (5 bases). Trimming took off 0 bases at V and 5 bases at J, with 12 bases between the two ends. The germline V gene has CDR1 SGHVS and CDR2 FQNEAQ. This CDR3 contains 15 residues. CDR3 DNA: TGTGCCAGCAGCTTAGCGGACTTCCGGGGAGATACGCAGTATTTT. Its protein product is CASSLADFRGDTQYF.

The gene calls are TRBV28 and TRBJ2-7, with 8 nucleotides matching TRBD1. Germline V gives CDR1 MDHEN, CDR2 SYDVKM. J was trimmed by 3 bases and V by 6 bases; bases with no gene match: 7. The CDR3 spans 14 residues. CDR3 in amino acids: CASRLRDRSYEQYF. CDR3 nucleotides: TGTGCCAGCAGATTGAGGGACAGGAGCTACGAGCAGTACTTC.

This sequence joins TRBV15 and TRBJ2-5, with 10 nucleotides matching TRBD2. This CDR3 is built from 17 residues. Germline CDR1 and CDR2: LNHNV and YYDKDF (reference sequence). Germline trimming cut 1 base from V and 3 bases from J; bases unmatched to any gene: 8. In DNA form, the CDR3 reads TGTGCCACCAGCAGAGGGCCTAGCGGGGGAGGGGAAGAGACCCAGTACTTC. As protein: CATSRGPSGGGEETQYF.

This chain connects TRBV7-8 to TRBJ2-3; D uncertain. From germline, CDR1 is SGHVS and CDR2 FQNEAQ. Trimming left V 1 base short and J 11 bases short, with 7 bases between. This CDR3 spans 11 amino acids. CDR3: CASSLDSLQYF. The CDR3 nucleotides read TGTGCCAGCAGCTTAGACAGTTTGCAGTATTTT.

The gene calls are TRBV21-1 and TRBJ2-7; TRBD2, as called in the table, went unchecked against the DNA. TRBV21-1 is noted as a pseudogene. This CDR3 contains 13 residues. Written as DNA, the CDR3 is TGTGCCAGGACTAGCGGGGGTACGGACGAGCAGTACTTC. It yields the protein CARTSGGTDEQYF.

The chain joins TRBV5-1 to TRBJ1-3, with D tentatively TRBD1 (5 bases). The germline V gene has CDR1 SGHRS and CDR2 YFSETQ. V shed 0 bases and J shed 4 bases, with 11 bases lying between them. The CDR3 is 15 residues long. Here the CDR3 reads CASSLVSGAGNTIYF. CDR3 sequence (DNA): TGCGCCAGCAGCTTGGTATCTGGGGCCGGAAACACCATATATTTT. The variable domain in full, completed from reference TRBV5-1 and TRBJ1-3, reads KAGVTQTPRYLIKTRGQQVTLSCSPISGHRSVSWYQQTPGQGLQFLFEYFSETQRNKGNFPGRFSGRQFSNSRSEMNVSTLELGDSALYLCASSLVSGAGNTIYFGEGSWLTVV.

V and J are TRBV19 and TRBJ2-5, with TRBD1 identical over 7 bases. V was pared by 4 bases and J by 4 bases, with 6 bases of the junction left unmatched. The CDR3 totals 14 residues. CDR1 is LNHDA, CDR2 SQIVND, per germline (reference sequence). The CDR3 bases are TGTGCCAGTAGTAAGGACAGGAAGCGAGAGACCCAGTACTTC. The encoded protein is CASSKDRKRETQYF.

CDR3 sequence (DNA): TGCGCCAGCAGCTCCCGCGCGCGCGGTGAGACCCAGTACTTC. Protein: CASSSRARGETQYF. This chain joins TRBV5-1 and TRBJ2-5; D is undetermined. Germline values: CDR1 SGHRS, CDR2 YFSETQ. Between the trimmed V and J ends, which lost 3 bases and 5 bases, there was a span of 14 bases. The CDR3 extends over 14 amino acids.

The chain joins TRBV20-1 to TRBJ2-5; D call uncertain. The CDR3 extends over 10 amino acids. Germline V gene lookup returns CDR1 DFQATT and CDR2 SNEGSKA (reference sequence). V lost 6 bases to trimming and J lost 5 bases, with 7 bases between them. CDR3: CSARLETQYF. In nucleotides, the CDR3 is TGCAGTGCCAGGCTGGAGACCCAGTACTTC.

This clone was counted only a few times. This rearrangement joins TRBV29-1 to TRBJ2-2, with a weak D call TRBD1 (6 bases). The V gene's germline CDR1 is SQVTM and CDR2 ANQGSEA. With 4 bases removed from V and 1 base from J, the gap between germline ends came to 13 bases. The length of the CDR3 is 15 residues. CDR3 amino acids: CSVGWYRENTGELFF. CDR3 coding DNA: TGCAGCGTTGGTTGGTACAGGGAGAACACCGGGGAGCTGTTTTTT.

The chain uses TRBV7-2 and TRBJ2-1; D gene unclear. Germline assignment: CDR1 SGHTA and CDR2 FQGNSA. The CDR3 is 13 residues long. Trimming removed 5 bases from V and 3 bases from J, with 8 bases in between. The CDR3 region is CASSPPSYNEQFF. The CDR3 nucleotides read TGTGCCAGCAGCCCCCCTAGCTACAATGAGCAGTTCTTC.

The chain is built from TRBV7-2 and TRBJ1-2; D perhaps matches TRBD1 (5 bases). CDR3 length equals 14 residues. V lost 5 bases to trimming and J lost 3 bases, with 13 bases between them. Looked up from germline, CDR1 is SGHTA and CDR2 is FQGNSA. CDR3 nucleotide sequence: TGTGCCAGCAGCCCGTATAGGGGCCACTATGGCTACACCTTC. It codes for CASSPYRGHYGYTF.

The DNA of the CDR3 is TGTGCCTGGAGTAACGGACTAGCGGGGGGAGAGACCCAGTACTTC. This codes for CAWSNGLAGGETQYF. The chain joins TRBV30 to TRBJ2-5; TRBD2 agrees at 14 bases. The germline V gene encodes CDR1 GTSNPN and CDR2 SVGIG (reference sequence). The V gene end was trimmed by 2 bases and the J gene end by 4 bases; junction bases not matched to a gene: 3. The CDR3 is made up of 15 amino acids.

The chain combines TRBV2 with TRBJ2-7, with D maybe TRBD1 (6 bases). This CDR3 is built from 14 residues. V lost 3 bases, J lost 4 bases, and 13 bases lay in between. Per the germline V gene, CDR1 is SNHLY and CDR2 is FYNNEI. The chain's CDR3 is CASSDSTGIYEQYF. The DNA of the CDR3 is TGTGCCAGCAGTGATAGTACAGGGATTTACGAGCAGTACTTC.

The DNA of the CDR3 is TGCGCCAGCAGCTCGGACAGCCATAATTCACCCCTCCACTTT. Its translation: CASSSDSHNSPLHF. The chain is built from TRBV5-1 and TRBJ1-6; weak D call: TRBD1 (6 bases). The germline V and J ends were trimmed by 3 bases and 5 bases, with 9 bases remaining between them. The CDR3 has 14 residues. From germline, CDR1 is SGHRS and CDR2 YFSETQ.

In this sample, this clone turned up once. The V call is TRBV6-1, the J call TRBJ2-1; 8 nucleotides line up with TRBD1. With 4 bases clipped from V and 8 bases from J, the junction kept 13 bases outside the gene matches. The CDR3 runs 16 residues. Germline CDR1 is MNHNS and CDR2 is SASEGT. CDR3 region: CASSARQGKVADEQFF. The CDR3 region has the DNA TGTGCCAGCAGTGCCCGACAGGGGAAGGTTGCGGATGAGCAGTTCTTC.

The rearrangement links TRBV5-1 to TRBJ2-7; 9 nucleotides match TRBD1. The V gene end was trimmed by 4 bases and the J gene end by 2 bases; junction bases not matched to a gene: 4. Germline CDR1 and CDR2: SGHRS and YFSETQ. The length of the CDR3 is 14 residues. Written as DNA, the CDR3 is TGCGCCAGCAGCCCGGGACAGGGACCCTACGAGCAGTACTTC. It codes for CASSPGQGPYEQYF.

The rearrangement joins TRBV28 to TRBJ1-1; 10 bases agree with TRBD1. This CDR3 has 15 amino acids. Germline CDR1 and CDR2: MDHEN and SYDVKM. V dropped 6 bases and J dropped 1; count of bases not matched to a gene: 5. As DNA, the CDR3 is TGTGCCAGCAGCAGACAGGGGGCGGCGAACACTGAAGCTTTCTTT. Its translation: CASSRQGAANTEAFF.